This entry is about one T cell receptor beta chain. Its antigen is not known. Sequencing of TCR beta was undertaken in CD8+ and CD4+ T cells derived from blood. The data are from a study of CD8 T cells in Susac syndrome. Study-level findings and limits: The relatively small number of individuals in the TCR sequencing and HLA analysis was acknowledged by the study.

V trimming: 10 bases; J trimming: 9 bases; junction bases outside the gene matches: 12. The CDR3 sequence is 13 residues long. Germline CDR1 reads MDHEN; CDR2 reads SYDVKM. cDNA came from around 0.5 to 1 ug RNA primed by random hexamers. The authors amplified TCR beta CDR3 across 54 Vbeta and 13 Jbeta using immunoSEQ multiplex PCR. MiXCR was run by TCRdb on the immunoSEQ multiplex PCR reads, yielding one entry per CDR3 protein. The sample records some 190,000 distinct CDR3 sequences, approximately 95% being singletons. The sequenced sample consisted of CD4+ T cells from PBMCs. J is TRBJ1-5 and V is TRBV28; TRBD1 agrees at 7 bases. This clonotype was obtained from a human donor in good health. The DNA of the CDR3 is TGTGCCACCAGGGACAGTTCCCCGGGGCCCCAGCATTTT. It codes for CATRDSSPGPQHF.